This T cell receptor beta chain was captured by sequencing in a study of blood T cell repertoires in COVID-19. About the study: The study drew acute and convalescent COVID-19 samples from the United States, Italy and Spain.

Germline V lookup: CDR1 MNHEY, CDR2 SMNVEV (reference sequence). This CDR3 spans 13 amino acids. Trimming pared 0 bases from V and 4 bases from J, leaving 3 bases between. To note about this clone: The sample holds other DNA sequences that translate to the same CDR3.

Per the authors' pipeline: Reference gene primer amplification gave nucleated cell count estimates. TCRdb's copy holds only in-frame clones and misses some; the assay was immunoSEQ multiplex PCR. V and J calls and clone size come straight from that table; D and trimming were deduced from the DNA. In the table there are around 230,000 clones, 81% of which are singletons. The sample comprised peripheral blood. This receptor was identified in a woman older than 75 with acute or convalescent COVID-19. The rearrangement uses TRBV27 and TRBJ2-2; D not resolved. The CDR3 DNA reads as TGTGCCAGCAGTTTATCACTCACCGGGGAGCTGTTTTTT. This encodes CASSLSLTGELFF.